These T cell receptor beta chains were read from a single sample in a study of blood T cell repertoires in COVID-19. The data were produced by immunoSEQ multiplex PCR, yet TCRdb's version contains in-frame clones alone and is incomplete. This table has some 150,000 clones, 75% to 85% appearing once. Input material: peripheral blood. Receptor source: a woman aged 45-60 years with acute or convalescent COVID-19. Each CDR3 is given with its conserved first and last residue. A D gene is named only where the DNA matches it firmly. The size entry is marked missing in some rows and otherwise reads once, few, many or a size class.

>TRBJ2-7|TRBV7-2|TRBD1|-
TGTGCCAGCAGCACCGGGACAGGGTATCCCTACGAGCAGTACTTC
CASSTGTGYPYEQYF
>TRBJ2-1|TRBV10-1|TRBD2|-
TGCGCCAGCAGAACTAGCGGGGACTCGTCTACCTACAATGAGCAGTTCTTC
CASRTSGDSSTYNEQFF
>TRBJ1-6|TRBV6-5|TRBD1|-
TGTGCCAGCAGTTACGGGACAGCCTATAATTCACCCCTCCACTTT
CASSYGTAYNSPLHF
>TRBJ1-5|TRBV5-6|-|-
TGTGCCAGCAGCTTGAGGGGGGGTAGTCAGCCCCAGCATTTT
CASSLRGGSQPQHF
>TRBJ2-1|TRBV28|-|-
TGTGCCAGCAACCTCCCAGGGGCCAATGAGCAGTTCTTC
CASNLPGANEQFF
>TRBJ2-3|TRBV19|-|-
TGTGCCAGTAGTATAGGGTCTAGCCTTATAACAGATACGCAGTATTTT
CASSIGSSLITDTQYF
>TRBJ1-2|TRBV10-3|-|once
TGTGCCATCGGGACCGAGTGGGGGGTGGGAGGCTACACCTTC
CAIGTEWGVGGYTF
>TRBJ2-7|TRBV5-1|-|-
TGCGCCAGCAGCTTGGCCGGCGGCAGATCCTACGAGCAGTACTTC
CASSLAGGRSYEQYF
>TRBJ1-2|TRBV6-1|TRBD1|-
TGTGCCAGCAGTGAAGGTTCAGGGGGCTCGAGGGGCTACACCTTC
CASSEGSGGSRGYTF
>TRBJ1-2|TRBV28|-|-
TGTGCCAGCAGTTCGGATGGCTACACCTTC
CASSSDGYTF
>TRBJ2-5|TRBV4-2|-|-
TGTGCCAGCAGCCAAGCGGGAGTTTGGGAGACCCAGTACTTC
CASSQAGVWETQYF
>TRBJ1-6|TRBV2|TRBD1|once
TGTGCCAGCGGACAGGGGGCGTTAATTTCACCCCTCCACTTT
CASGQGALISPLHF
>TRBJ1-4|TRBV7-9|TRBD1|-
TGTGCCAGCAGCTTCTGGACAGGGACTAATGAAAAACTGTTTTTT
CASSFWTGTNEKLFF
>TRBJ2-7|TRBV7-2|-|-
TGTGCCAGCAGTCAAACAGGTATATCCTACGAGCAGTACTTC
CASSQTGISYEQYF
>TRBJ2-3|TRBV19|-|-
TGTGCCTCCCGCGGGCATCCTAGCACAGATACGCAGTATTTT
CASRGHPSTDTQYF
>TRBJ1-3|TRBV19|TRBD1|few
TGTGCCAGTAGTTCCCCGTCCGGGACAGATCGAAACACCATATATTTT
CASSSPSGTDRNTIYF
>TRBJ2-7|TRBV2|TRBD1|once
TGTGCCAGCAGTGAACAAGGGACAGGGGGGTCCTACGAGCAGTACTTC
CASSEQGTGGSYEQYF
>TRBJ2-4|TRBV24-1|TRBD2|few
TGTGCCACCAGTGAAGCCGGGACTAGCGGGAGTGGCATTCAGTACTTC
CATSEAGTSGSGIQYF
>TRBJ1-1|TRBV10-2|TRBD1|-
TGCGCCAGCACGGACAGGGTGAACGAAGCTTTCTTT
CASTDRVNEAFF
>TRBJ2-7|TRBV6-5|TRBD2|-
TGTGCCAGCAGTTACAGACTAGCTTCCTCCTACGAGCAGTACTTC
CASSYRLASSYEQYF
>TRBJ1-1|TRBV11-1|-|-
TGTGCCAGCAGCCCACGGACAGCAGACTATGAAGCTTTCTTT
CASSPRTADYEAFF
>TRBJ2-7|TRBV6-5|TRBD1|few
TGTGCCAGCAGGGGAGGCAGGGGGCCCTACGAGCAGTACTTC
CASRGGRGPYEQYF
>TRBJ1-1|TRBV7-7|TRBD1|-
TGTGCCATTTGGGACAGAAAGAACACTGAAGCTTTCTTT
CAIWDRKNTEAFF
>TRBJ2-2|TRBV19|-|-
TGTGCCAGTAACCCCCTAGGAGGCACCGGGGAGCTGTTTTTT
CASNPLGGTGELFF
>TRBJ2-1|TRBV4-2|TRBD2|-
TGTGCCAGCAGCAGAGGAGCGGACTGGGGGGGGAATGAGCAGTTCTTC
CASSRGADWGGNEQFF
>TRBJ2-7|TRBV5-4|TRBD2|-
TGTGCCAGCAGCCTCGCCGGGACTACAACCTACGAGCAGTACTTC
CASSLAGTTTYEQYF
>TRBJ2-3|TRBV28|-|few
TGTGCCAGCAGTTTACTGCGGGGAGGCACAGATACGCAGTATTTT
CASSLLRGGTDTQYF
>TRBJ2-7|TRBV18|TRBD2|-
TGTGCCAGCAAGCAGGCTAGCGGGAGTCGTTACGAGCAGTACTTC
CASKQASGSRYEQYF
>TRBJ2-2|TRBV15|-|-
TGTGCCACCAGCAGAGATCCTGAGACCGGGGAGCTGTTTTTT
CATSRDPETGELFF